The following is a T cell receptor beta chain sequence with its context. These data originate in a study of T cell responses to AZD1222 COVID-19 vaccine. The CDR3 loop spans 15 amino acids. V shed 1 base and J shed 0 bases, with 8 bases lying between them. Germline assignment: CDR1 SGHTA and CDR2 FQGNSA. Some clones are missing from TCRdb's copy, which holds only in-frame ones; the method was immunoSEQ multiplex PCR. The sample has some 100,000 clones, just over 85% seen once. The source is an adult in good health. The sample consisted of peripheral blood, taken on day 0 of AZD1222 vaccination. This sequence joins TRBV7-2 and TRBJ2-3; no firm D call. The DNA of the CDR3 is TGTGCCAGCAGCTTAGAGTGGCGGAGCACAGATACGCAGTATTTT. Its translation is CASSLEWRSTDTQYF.